These 28 T cell receptor beta chains came from one sample sequenced in a study of T cell repertoires in cytomegalovirus infection. No cognate antigen is known for these TCRs. MiXCR, applied by TCRdb to the reads, yields one record per CDR3 protein. The sample shows about 830,000 distinct CDR3 sequences, approximately 29% of them seen only once. This material consisted of cultured CD8+ T cells from PBMCs, taken from culture after CMV antigen stimulation. These receptors all come from a human donor in good health (CMV status not recorded). Some clones in this sample may be carry-over from other donors' samples.

The chain links TRBV20-1 to TRBJ1-2, with D possibly being TRBD1 (5 bases). Trimming cost V 2 bases and J 4 bases, with 8 bases left between them. The CDR3 length is 12 residues. Germline V gene sequence: CDR1 DFQATT, CDR2 SNEGSKA (reference sequence). Here the CDR3 reads CSARWQGYGYTF. CDR3 DNA sequence: TGCAGTGCTAGATGGCAGGGCTATGGCTACACCTTC.

This clonotype was seen a few times. The chain has TRBV12-3 or TRBV12-4 and TRBJ2-1; D remains unclear. The CDR3 spans 15 residues. The germline V and J ends were trimmed by 6 bases and 0 bases, with 12 bases remaining between them. The CDR3 protein is CASSSTMSSYNEQFF. CDR3 coding DNA: TGTGCCAGCAGCTCTACCATGAGCTCCTACAATGAGCAGTTCTTC.

This rearrangement joins TRBV6-1 to TRBJ1-1; possibly TRBD1 for D (5 bases). The germline gives CDR1 MNHNS, CDR2 SASEGT. This CDR3 comprises 17 residues. Trimming pared 5 bases from V and 4 bases from J, leaving 23 bases between. The CDR3 DNA sequence: TGTGCCAGCAGTTGGGATCAGGAGGGGAGGTGGATCACTGAAGCTTTCTTT. Its protein is CASSWDQEGRWITEAFF.

This clonotype was found once. An end of the junction does not agree with germline; a read error may underlie this. The rearrangement joins TRBV7-2 to TRBJ2-2; unclear D gene. The length of the CDR3 is 12 residues. The V gene's germline CDR1 is SGHTA and CDR2 FQGNSA. The CDR3 loop is CARSSGPGELFF. For the CDR3, the DNA is TGTGCCCGCAGCTCCGGTCCCGGGGAGCTGTTTTTT. Full variable domain (rest looked up from reference TRBV7-2 and TRBJ2-2): GAGVSQSPSNKVTEKGKDVELRCDPISGHTALYWYRQSLGQGLEFLIYFQGNSAPDKSGLPSDRFSAERTGGSVSTLTIQRTQQEDSAVYLCARSSGPGELFFGEGSRLTVL.

The chain has TRBV4-1 and TRBJ2-2; unclear D gene. The CDR3 spans 13 residues. Germline values: CDR1 MGHRA, CDR2 YSYEKL. The V gene lost 1 base and the J gene lost 8 bases, with 8 bases spanning the gap. The CDR3 region is CASSQVTGGELFF. CDR3 in DNA: TGCGCCAGCAGCCAAGTTACCGGGGGGGAGCTGTTTTTT.

Only a few counts were recorded for this clonotype. J is TRBJ2-7 and V is TRBV6-6; D is undetermined. Germline V CDR1 and CDR2: MNHNY, SVGAGI (reference sequence). V was trimmed by 6 bases and J by 7 bases, leaving 13 bases between them. The CDR3 consists of 12 residues. The CDR3 sequence: CASRSGPWEQYF. CDR3 nucleotides: TGTGCCAGCAGATCCGGGCCCTGGGAGCAGTACTTC.

The chain uses TRBV7-8 and TRBJ2-7, with D possibly being TRBD1 or TRBD2 (5 bases each). CDR3 length: 16 residues. Germline V lookup: CDR1 SGHVS, CDR2 FQNEAQ. V was clipped by 3 bases and J by 4 bases, with 19 bases between them. The chain's CDR3 is CASSFTAFSGRYEQYF. The DNA for the CDR3 is TGTGCCAGCAGCTTCACAGCTTTTTCAGGGAGATACGAGCAGTACTTC.

Notes on this clonotype: It may be a read error: a sequence one base away is much more abundant. This chain uses TRBV7-6 with TRBJ2-3; D uncertain. This CDR3 has 12 amino acids. CDR1 and CDR2 from the germline V gene are SGHVS and FNYEAQ. The CDR3 DNA reads as TGTACCAGCAGCTCAGGCATAGATACGCAGTATTTT. It yields the protein CTSSSGIDTQYF.

About this clonotype itself: This may stem from a read error, because a much larger clone lies one nucleotide away. The conserved final phenylalanine or tryptophan is absent from the CDR3, which likely points to a read error. This chain joins TRBV7-6 and TRBJ1-1; no clear D gene. Trimming pared 5 bases from V and 3 bases from J, leaving 13 bases between. The CDR3 length is 14 residues. Germline loops: CDR1 SGHVS, CDR2 FNYEAQ. The CDR3 bases are TGTGCCAGCAGCCGTCGGCGGGAATACACTGAAGCTTTCTTA. Its translation is CASSRRREYTEAFL.

This clonotype showed up just a few times. The chain joins TRBV7-3 to TRBJ2-3, with 7 bases that match TRBD2. Germline V gives CDR1 SGHTA, CDR2 FQGTGA. V lost 3 bases to trimming and J lost 4 bases; unmatched junction nucleotides: 4. The CDR3 covers 14 residues. Here the CDR3 reads CASSFGGVSDTQYF. The CDR3, as DNA: TGTGCCAGCAGCTTTGGGGGGGTCTCAGATACGCAGTATTTT.

A few counts support this clonotype. This sequence joins TRBV27 and TRBJ1-1; D might be TRBD1 (5 bases). With 6 bases removed from V and 0 bases from J, the gap between germline ends came to 8 bases. This CDR3 spans 13 amino acids. Germline loops: CDR1 MNHEY, CDR2 SMNVEV (reference sequence). Here the CDR3 reads CASRWGVNTEAFF. As DNA, the CDR3 is TGTGCCAGCAGATGGGGGGTGAACACTGAAGCTTTCTTT.

The V and J genes are TRBV20-1 and TRBJ2-3; TRBD2 agrees at 12 bases. V dropped 3 bases and J dropped 1; count of bases not matched to a gene: 8. Germline CDR1 and CDR2: DFQATT and SNEGSKA (reference sequence). The CDR3 is made up of 17 amino acids. The CDR3 is CSASLLAGGGGTDTQYF. The CDR3 nucleotides are TGCAGTGCTAGCTTGCTAGCGGGGGGGGGGGGCACAGATACGCAGTATTTT.

This clonotype was seen at least ten times. The chain combines TRBV7-9 with TRBJ2-1; 7 nucleotides line up with TRBD1. The ends lost 5 bases at V and 4 bases at J; junction bases unmatched: 8. The CDR3 loop spans 15 amino acids. The germline V gene encodes CDR1 SEHNR and CDR2 FQNEAQ (reference sequence). The CDR3 nucleotides read TGTGCCAGCAGCCCCAAGGACAGGCGTTACAATGAGCAGTTCTTC. Translated: CASSPKDRRYNEQFF.

CDR3 in DNA: TGTGCCAGCAGGCCCCGTCCTTGGGGGCGCGATACTGAAGCTTTCTTT. This translates into CASRPRPWGRDTEAFF. The rearrangement links TRBV27 to TRBJ1-1; D might be TRBD1 (6 bases). V dropped 6 bases and J dropped 5 bases, with 22 bases sitting between them. This CDR3 spans 16 amino acids. Germline-derived CDR1 and CDR2 are MNHEY and SMNVEV (reference sequence).

This clonotype appeared a few times. V is TRBV28 and J is TRBJ2-3; D is ambiguous. Germline-derived CDR1 and CDR2 are MDHEN and SYDVKM. Trimming removed 7 bases at V and 3 bases at J, with 20 bases between. The CDR3 consists of 16 residues. CDR3 loop: CASTDLLRISTDTQYF. The CDR3, as DNA: TGTGCCAGCACCGACCTCCTAAGGATCTCTACAGATACGCAGTATTTT.

V gene TRBV6-6 combines with J gene TRBJ1-1; the D is unclear. The CDR3 has 13 residues. CDR1 and CDR2 (germline): MNHNY, SVGAGI (reference sequence). Trimming removed 2 bases from V and 1 base from J, with 5 bases in between. The CDR3 reads CASSYVENTEAFF. CDR3 sequence (DNA): TGTGCCAGCAGTTACGTGGAGAACACTGAAGCTTTCTTT.

Of note for this clonotype: The CDR3 ends on some other residue instead of the conserved phenylalanine or tryptophan, so this is likely a read error. Because the CDR3's place on the DNA is in doubt, the DNA is left out and the CDR3 is given as listed by TCRdb. V usage is TRBV6-7 and J usage is TRBJ2-7; TRBD1 is taken as the D call from the table, unchecked against the DNA. TRBV6-7 is flagged as an ORF with uncertain function. The CDR3 numbers 12 amino acids, ends counted. The CDR3 region is CASTSIQGCVLG.

This chain uses TRBV19 with TRBJ1-1; D call uncertain. There are 13 residues in the CDR3. Trimming shortened V by 3 bases and J by 3 bases, and 8 bases separated the two germline ends. Per the germline V gene, CDR1 is LNHDA and CDR2 is SQIVND (reference sequence). CDR3 protein: CASSIGVYTEAFF. CDR3 DNA sequence: TGTGCCAGTAGTATCGGAGTTTACACTGAAGCTTTCTTT. The full variable domain, its missing parts supplied by reference TRBV19 and TRBJ1-1, is DGGITQSPKYLFRKEGQNVTLSCEQNLNHDAMYWYRQDPGQGLRLIYYSQIVNDFQKGDIAEGYSVSREKKESFPLTVTSAQKNPTAFYLCASSIGVYTEAFFGQGTRLTVV.

Here the CDR3 reads CATSRDRAAHNEQFF. For the CDR3, the DNA is TGTGCCACCAGCAGAGATCGCGCGGCTCACAATGAGCAGTTCTTC. This chain joins TRBV15 and TRBJ2-1; no clear D. From germline, CDR1 is LNHNV and CDR2 YYDKDF (reference sequence). V lost 0 bases, J lost 5 bases, and 11 bases lay in between. The CDR3 runs to 15 residues.

V and J are TRBV25-1 and TRBJ2-5, with TRBD1 as a possible D gene (7 bases). Germline V gene lookup returns CDR1 MGHDK and CDR2 SYGVNS. This CDR3 has 16 amino acids. The ends were cut back, 3 bases at V and 2 bases at J, with 16 bases in the middle. This CDR3 is CASSDPGGFPQETQYF. For the CDR3, the DNA is TGTGCCAGCAGTGACCCAGGGGGGTTCCCGCAAGAGACCCAGTACTTC.

Note on this clonotype: A much larger clonotype is one base distant, so this may be a read error. The rearrangement joins TRBV7-2 to TRBJ2-5; possibly TRBD2 for D (7 bases). This CDR3 is 16 amino acids long. Germline CDR1 and CDR2: SGHTA and FQGNSA. Here the CDR3 reads CASSLFGGGLEESQYF. CDR3 DNA sequence: TGTGCCAGCAGCCTTTTTGGGGGGGGCCTGGAAGAGTCCCAGTACTTC.

The genes are TRBV12-3 or TRBV12-4 and TRBJ2-7; D is ambiguous. V lost 1 base and J lost 2, with 12 bases in between. The CDR3 has 15 amino acids. The CDR3 sequence: CASSLGKRFPYEQYF. CDR3 DNA sequence: TGTGCCAGCAGTTTAGGGAAACGATTTCCCTACGAGCAGTACTTC.

The chain recombines TRBV2 with TRBJ1-1; D unclear. This CDR3 region has 13 residues. V gave up 8 bases and J gave up 2 bases, with 12 bases separating them. The germline V gene has CDR1 SNHLY and CDR2 FYNNEI. CDR3 DNA sequence: TGTGCCAGCCTCGACGGAAGAAACACTGAAGCTTTCTTT. Its protein product is CASLDGRNTEAFF.

This clonotype occurred a few times. This sequence joins TRBV6-1 and TRBJ1-1; TRBD1 is a possible D gene (6 bases). Trimming took 5 bases from V and 5 from J, leaving 18 bases between them. Germline V gene data show CDR1 as MNHNS and CDR2 as SASEGT. CDR3 length: 15 amino acids. The chain's CDR3 is CASSSRDTPRTEAFF. In DNA form, the CDR3 reads TGTGCCAGCAGTAGTCGGGACACCCCGAGGACTGAAGCTTTCTTT.

This clonotype came up a few times. This chain uses TRBV7-6 with TRBJ2-2, with 8 bases identical to TRBD1. V lost 4 bases and J lost 6; bases outside the gene matches: 1. CDR3 length equals 13 residues. CDR1 is SGHVS and CDR2 is FNYEAQ in the germline V gene. The chain's CDR3 is CASSSTGAGELFF. The CDR3 nucleotides read TGTGCCAGCAGCTCGACAGGGGCCGGGGAGCTGTTTTTT.

This clonotype was detected a few times. The J gene is TRBJ1-1, the V gene TRBV4-1, with D hard to call. CDR3 length: 16 residues. Germline values: CDR1 MGHRA, CDR2 YSYEKL. V was pared by 1 base and J by 0 bases, with 12 bases between. The CDR3 sequence is CASSQGVGYMNTEAFF. CDR3 sequence (DNA): TGCGCCAGCAGCCAAGGGGTCGGCTACATGAACACTGAAGCTTTCTTT.

This clonotype was detected only a few times. The V and J genes are TRBV6-5 and TRBJ2-5, with 7 bases aligning to TRBD2. This CDR3 comprises 14 residues. Germline V lookup: CDR1 MNHEY, CDR2 SVGAGI. Trimming at V came to 6 bases and at J to 5 bases, leaving 9 bases not matched to a gene. This CDR3 is CASRKASGWETQYF. The DNA for the CDR3 is TGTGCCAGCAGAAAGGCTAGCGGCTGGGAGACCCAGTACTTC.

This clonotype was seen once. This chain links TRBV24-1 with TRBJ2-3; TRBD2 matches 8 bases. The CDR3 runs 15 residues. The V gene's germline CDR1 is KGHDR and CDR2 SFDVKD. Unmatched junction bases numbered 4, after V lost 3 bases and J lost 3 bases. CDR3 region: CATSDPREGTDTQYF. The DNA for the CDR3 is TGTGCCACCAGTGATCCCCGGGAGGGAACAGATACGCAGTATTTT.